The rows below give T cell receptor beta chains drawn from one sample of a study of T-cell reconstitution after alpha-beta-depleted transplantation in children. TCRdb itself ran the PCR reads through MiXCR, one entry per CDR3 protein. The data show about 110,000 distinct CDR3 sequences, with approximately 6.4% seen just once and approximately 23% held by the top ten. Sequencing used PBMCs, mostly from graft donor cells, obtained 360 days after TCRalphabeta/CD19-depleted stem cell transplant. All receptors derive from a male patient between 2 and 15 years old who had a stem cell transplant for acute lymphoblastic leukemia, so the T cells may come from the graft donor. Both conserved end residues are part of each CDR3. A D gene is named only where the DNA matches it firmly. Size is omitted from some rows. Given values are once, few, many or a class for expanded clones.

D gene: -
J gene: TRBJ2-7
clone size: few
V gene: TRBV4-2
CDR3 DNA: TGTGCCAGCAGCCAAGAAAAGGGACTGCCCTACGAGCAGTACTTC
CDR3 protein: CASSQEKGLPYEQYF

D gene: TRBD2
J gene: TRBJ2-5
clone size: many
V gene: TRBV4-3
CDR3 DNA: TGCGCCAGCAGCCCAGGGAGCGGGAGGTTCGTGGAGACCCAGTACTTC
CDR3 protein: CASSPGSGRFVETQYF

D gene: -
J gene: TRBJ2-7
clone size: -
V gene: TRBV11-2
CDR3 DNA: TGTGCCAGCAGCTTAGTTTCGGGGGCGGGCGAGCAGTACTTC
CDR3 protein: CASSLVSGAGEQYF

D gene: TRBD1
J gene: TRBJ1-2
clone size: many
V gene: TRBV6-5
CDR3 DNA: TGTGCCAGCAGTCCACAGGGGACGGACTATGGCTACACCTTC
CDR3 protein: CASSPQGTDYGYTF

D gene: -
J gene: TRBJ2-7
clone size: few
V gene: TRBV5-6
CDR3 DNA: TGTGCCAGCAGCGCCGCCTTAGGATACGAGCAGTACTTC
CDR3 protein: CASSAALGYEQYF

D gene: -
J gene: TRBJ1-5
clone size: many
V gene: TRBV7-8
CDR3 DNA: TGTGCCAGCAGCTCCAGGGGTATCAATCAGCCCCAGCATTTT
CDR3 protein: CASSSRGINQPQHF

D gene: -
J gene: TRBJ2-7
clone size: -
V gene: TRBV27
CDR3 DNA: TGTGCCAGCAGTTTTGACAGAGGGTACGAGCAGTACTTC
CDR3 protein: CASSFDRGYEQYF

D gene: TRBD2
J gene: TRBJ2-3
clone size: many
V gene: TRBV7-8
CDR3 DNA: TGTGCCAGCAGCCCCGGGGAGCGGGAGTGCACAGATACGCAGTATTTT
CDR3 protein: CASSPGERECTDTQYF

D gene: -
J gene: TRBJ1-1
clone size: -
V gene: TRBV7-9
CDR3 DNA: TGTGCCAGCAGCATGGAGGGAGGGACTGAAGCTTTCTTT
CDR3 protein: CASSMEGGTEAFF

D gene: -
J gene: TRBJ1-6
clone size: few
V gene: TRBV24-1
CDR3 DNA: TGTGCCACCAGTGCGAGCTCCTATAATTCACCCCTCCACTTT
CDR3 protein: CATSASSYNSPLHF

D gene: -
J gene: TRBJ2-3
clone size: many
V gene: TRBV7-2
CDR3 DNA: TGTGCCAGCAGCTACCTAGATACGCAGTATTTT
CDR3 protein: CASSYLDTQYF

D gene: -
J gene: TRBJ1-1
clone size: -
V gene: TRBV7-9
CDR3 DNA: TGTGCCAGCAGCTTAGGGGCAGGGTCTGAAGCTTTCTTT
CDR3 protein: CASSLGAGSEAFF

D gene: TRBD1
J gene: TRBJ2-2
clone size: -
V gene: TRBV27
CDR3 DNA: TGTGCCAGCAGTTTACCGACAGGGGGTTTGAACACCGGGGAGCTGTTTTTT
CDR3 protein: CASSLPTGGLNTGELFF

D gene: TRBD1
J gene: TRBJ2-1
clone size: -
V gene: TRBV9
CDR3 DNA: TGTGCCAGCAGCGTAGCGGGACAGGGGACTCCCTACAATGAGCAGTTCTTC
CDR3 protein: CASSVAGQGTPYNEQFF

D gene: -
J gene: TRBJ1-4
clone size: few
V gene: TRBV25-1
CDR3 DNA: TGTGCCAGCAGCTCCTTCCCCGGGCCCGGACGGATTAATGAAAAACTGTTTTTT
CDR3 protein: CASSSFPGPGRINEKLFF

D gene: -
J gene: TRBJ1-2
clone size: few
V gene: TRBV4-3
CDR3 DNA: TGCGCCAGCAGCCAAGATTTCGCAGCAAACTATGGCTACACCTTC
CDR3 protein: CASSQDFAANYGYTF

D gene: TRBD1
J gene: TRBJ1-2
clone size: many
V gene: TRBV10-2
CDR3 DNA: TGCGCCAGCAGTGGAATTGACAGGGGGAGCTATGGCTACACCTTC
CDR3 protein: CASSGIDRGSYGYTF

D gene: TRBD2
J gene: TRBJ2-7
clone size: many
V gene: TRBV2
CDR3 DNA: TGTGCCAGCAGTGAAGCCCCTAGCGGTTTAGGTCTGGACTTC
CDR3 protein: CASSEAPSGLGLDF

D gene: -
J gene: TRBJ2-3
clone size: many
V gene: TRBV4-3
CDR3 DNA: TGCGCCAGCAGCCACCAGCGACACCACCGGGAAGAGCAGTATTTT
CDR3 protein: CASSHQRHHREEQYF

D gene: -
J gene: TRBJ1-2
clone size: -
V gene: TRBV5-6
CDR3 DNA: TGTGCCAGCAGTTACCTACTTGGGAGCTACACCTTC
CDR3 protein: CASSYLLGSYTF

D gene: -
J gene: TRBJ1-5
clone size: many
V gene: TRBV7-9
CDR3 DNA: TGTGCCAGCAGCTTAACGGGTTGGGAACGCAATCAGCCCCAGCATTTT
CDR3 protein: CASSLTGWERNQPQHF

D gene: -
J gene: TRBJ2-7
clone size: few
V gene: TRBV20-1
CDR3 DNA: TGCAGTGCCCTCCGACCACTCCCCTACGAGCAGTACTTC
CDR3 protein: CSALRPLPYEQYF

D gene: TRBD2
J gene: TRBJ2-3
clone size: many
V gene: TRBV5-5
CDR3 DNA: TGTGCCAGCAGCTTGCGGGTGACTAGCACAACAGATACGCAGTATTTT
CDR3 protein: CASSLRVTSTTDTQYF

D gene: -
J gene: TRBJ2-7
clone size: many
V gene: TRBV15
CDR3 DNA: TGTGCCACCAGCCCCTGGGGGTACGAGCAGTACTTC
CDR3 protein: CATSPWGYEQYF

D gene: TRBD1
J gene: TRBJ2-3
clone size: many
V gene: TRBV4-3
CDR3 DNA: TGCGCCAGCAGCCAAGATGGGGACAGGGGGAGCACAGATACGCAGTATTTT
CDR3 protein: CASSQDGDRGSTDTQYF

D gene: TRBD2
J gene: TRBJ2-1
clone size: -
V gene: TRBV9
CDR3 DNA: TGTGCCAGCAGCGTAGTTGCGGGAGCCCCCGAGCAGTTCTTC
CDR3 protein: CASSVVAGAPEQFF

D gene: -
J gene: TRBJ2-7
clone size: many
V gene: TRBV11-2
CDR3 DNA: TGTGCCAGCAGCTTACCTGAACCCGAGCAGTACTTC
CDR3 protein: CASSLPEPEQYF

D gene: -
J gene: TRBJ2-5
clone size: many
V gene: TRBV7-2
CDR3 DNA: TGTGCCAGCAGCTTCCAACCGGGACACCAAGAGACCCAGTACTTC
CDR3 protein: CASSFQPGHQETQYF

D gene: -
J gene: TRBJ2-1
clone size: once
V gene: TRBV10-3
CDR3 DNA: TGTGCCATCAGTGAGTCGGGGGTCGATGAGCAGTTCTTC
CDR3 protein: CAISESGVDEQFF

D gene: -
J gene: TRBJ1-2
clone size: few
V gene: TRBV9
CDR3 DNA: TGTGCCAGCAGCGTGGGTTCGGCCGACTATGGCTACACCTTC
CDR3 protein: CASSVGSADYGYTF

D gene: TRBD1
J gene: TRBJ2-7
clone size: many
V gene: TRBV16
CDR3 DNA: TGTGCCAGCAGTCTGGGACAGGGGCCGTCCTACGAGCAGTACTTC
CDR3 protein: CASSLGQGPSYEQYF

D gene: -
J gene: TRBJ2-2
clone size: few
V gene: TRBV7-9
CDR3 DNA: TGTGCCAGCGCTGCGCAGCATTTGAACACCGGGGAGCTGTTTTTT
CDR3 protein: CASAAQHLNTGELFF

D gene: -
J gene: TRBJ2-5
clone size: few
V gene: TRBV4-3
CDR3 DNA: TGCGCCAGCAGCCAAGCGGTGGTGGGATACGCCCAAGAGACCCAGTACTTC
CDR3 protein: CASSQAVVGYAQETQYF

D gene: TRBD2
J gene: TRBJ2-7
clone size: -
V gene: TRBV27
CDR3 DNA: TGTGCCAGCAGTCCGACTAGCACCTACGAGCAGTACTTC
CDR3 protein: CASSPTSTYEQYF

D gene: TRBD2
J gene: TRBJ2-2
clone size: -
V gene: TRBV6-2/TRBV6-3
CDR3 DNA: TGTGCCAGCAACTTTGGACTAGCGGTCGGGGAGCTGGTTTTT
CDR3 protein: CASNFGLAVGELVF

D gene: -
J gene: TRBJ2-1
clone size: many
V gene: TRBV7-8
CDR3 DNA: TGTGCCAGCAGCTTAGATATCCAGGGGTCCCTGTACAATGAGCAGTTCTTC
CDR3 protein: CASSLDIQGSLYNEQFF

D gene: -
J gene: TRBJ2-2
clone size: many
V gene: TRBV4-2
CDR3 DNA: TGTGCCAGCAGCCCGAGGCTACTAGAAGCCGGGGAGCTGTTTTTT
CDR3 protein: CASSPRLLEAGELFF

D gene: -
J gene: TRBJ2-2
clone size: few
V gene: TRBV6-2/TRBV6-3
CDR3 DNA: TGTGCCAGCAGTTACTCGCCCAGGCAGATCAACACCGGGGAGCTGTTTTTT
CDR3 protein: CASSYSPRQINTGELFF

D gene: -
J gene: TRBJ2-5
clone size: -
V gene: TRBV2
CDR3 DNA: TGTGCCAGCAGTGAACTAGAGAGCGGTTCTGACGACGAGACCCAGTACTTC
CDR3 protein: CASSELESGSDDETQYF

D gene: TRBD2
J gene: TRBJ2-7
clone size: -
V gene: TRBV27
CDR3 DNA: TGTGCCAGCTCCCGGCGGGGGAGATACGAGCAGTACTTC
CDR3 protein: CASSRRGRYEQYF

D gene: -
J gene: TRBJ1-1
clone size: -
V gene: TRBV10-3
CDR3 DNA: TGTGCCATCAGTGGGCACCCAAGGGGAACTGAAGCTTTCTTT
CDR3 protein: CAISGHPRGTEAFF

D gene: TRBD2
J gene: TRBJ2-3
clone size: many
V gene: TRBV11-2
CDR3 DNA: TGTGCCAGCAGCTCCGGGACTAGCGGGGGTGATACGCAGTATTTT
CDR3 protein: CASSSGTSGGDTQYF

D gene: -
J gene: TRBJ2-7
clone size: many
V gene: TRBV7-9
CDR3 DNA: TGTGCCAGCAGCAAGGCCGGGGAAAGTTACGAGCAGTACTTC
CDR3 protein: CASSKAGESYEQYF

D gene: TRBD2
J gene: TRBJ2-1
clone size: many
V gene: TRBV27
CDR3 DNA: TGTGCCAGCAGTTCCTCAGCGGGGGGGCCCGGGAATGAGCAGTTCTTC
CDR3 protein: CASSSSAGGPGNEQFF

D gene: -
J gene: TRBJ2-3
clone size: many
V gene: TRBV5-1
CDR3 DNA: TGCGCCAGCAGCCTCCGGGGCCCAGATACGCAGTATTTT
CDR3 protein: CASSLRGPDTQYF

D gene: TRBD2
J gene: TRBJ2-5
clone size: many
V gene: TRBV2
CDR3 DNA: TGTGCCAGCAGTGTAGGACTAGCGGGAGAGGGCCCCCAAGAGACCCAGTACTTC
CDR3 protein: CASSVGLAGEGPQETQYF

D gene: -
J gene: TRBJ2-5
clone size: -
V gene: TRBV10-2
CDR3 DNA: TGCGCCAGCAGTGTTAACTGGCAAGAGACCCAGTACTTC
CDR3 protein: CASSVNWQETQYF

D gene: -
J gene: TRBJ2-1
clone size: many
V gene: TRBV7-9
CDR3 DNA: TGTGCCAGCAGCGCTGGACAGAACAATGAGCAGTTCTTC
CDR3 protein: CASSAGQNNEQFF

D gene: -
J gene: TRBJ2-7
clone size: few
V gene: TRBV21-1
CDR3 DNA: TGTGCCAGCAGCCCCCGGGGGGGGCGCTACGAGCAGTACTTC
CDR3 protein: CASSPRGGRYEQYF

D gene: TRBD2
J gene: TRBJ2-3
clone size: -
V gene: TRBV7-2
CDR3 DNA: TGTGCCAGCAGGTCACTAGCGGGGGTACTCACAGATACGCAGTATTTT
CDR3 protein: CASRSLAGVLTDTQYF

D gene: TRBD2
J gene: TRBJ2-2
clone size: few
V gene: TRBV6-5
CDR3 DNA: TGTGCCAGCAGTTACTCGAGTGGTCGGGGGGACGGGGAGCTGTTTTTT
CDR3 protein: CASSYSSGRGDGELFF

D gene: -
J gene: TRBJ1-2
clone size: many
V gene: TRBV7-6
CDR3 DNA: TGTGCCAGCAGCTTGGGAGATAACTATGGCTACACCTTC
CDR3 protein: CASSLGDNYGYTF

D gene: TRBD2
J gene: TRBJ2-5
clone size: -
V gene: TRBV12-3/TRBV12-4
CDR3 DNA: TGTGCCAGCAGCCCCGGGAGGGTCCAAGAGACCCAGTACTTC
CDR3 protein: CASSPGRVQETQYF

D gene: TRBD2
J gene: TRBJ2-7
clone size: many
V gene: TRBV12-3/TRBV12-4
CDR3 DNA: TGTGCCAGCAGTTTTTATCGGGGGGGAAACTACGAGCAGTACTTC
CDR3 protein: CASSFYRGGNYEQYF

D gene: -
J gene: TRBJ2-2
clone size: few
V gene: TRBV9
CDR3 DNA: TGTGCCAGCAGCATCTCCGGGCCCGGGGGCGGGGAGCTGTTTTTT
CDR3 protein: CASSISGPGGGELFF